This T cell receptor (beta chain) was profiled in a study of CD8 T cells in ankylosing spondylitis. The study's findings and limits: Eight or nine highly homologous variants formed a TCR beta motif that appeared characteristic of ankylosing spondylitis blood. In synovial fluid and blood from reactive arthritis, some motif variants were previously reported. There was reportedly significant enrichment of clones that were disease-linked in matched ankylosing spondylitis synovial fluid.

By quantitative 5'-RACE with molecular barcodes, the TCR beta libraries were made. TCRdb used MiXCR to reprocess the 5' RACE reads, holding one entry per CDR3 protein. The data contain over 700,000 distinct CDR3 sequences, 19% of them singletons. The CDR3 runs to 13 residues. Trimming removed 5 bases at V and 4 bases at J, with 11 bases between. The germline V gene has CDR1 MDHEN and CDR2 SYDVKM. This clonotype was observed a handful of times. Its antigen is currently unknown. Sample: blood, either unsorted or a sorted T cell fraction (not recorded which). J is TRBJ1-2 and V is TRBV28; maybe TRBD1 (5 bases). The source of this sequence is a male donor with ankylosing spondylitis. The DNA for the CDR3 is TGTGCCAGCAGTCCCCCGGGGCTCTATGGCTACACCTTC. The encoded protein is CASSPPGLYGYTF.